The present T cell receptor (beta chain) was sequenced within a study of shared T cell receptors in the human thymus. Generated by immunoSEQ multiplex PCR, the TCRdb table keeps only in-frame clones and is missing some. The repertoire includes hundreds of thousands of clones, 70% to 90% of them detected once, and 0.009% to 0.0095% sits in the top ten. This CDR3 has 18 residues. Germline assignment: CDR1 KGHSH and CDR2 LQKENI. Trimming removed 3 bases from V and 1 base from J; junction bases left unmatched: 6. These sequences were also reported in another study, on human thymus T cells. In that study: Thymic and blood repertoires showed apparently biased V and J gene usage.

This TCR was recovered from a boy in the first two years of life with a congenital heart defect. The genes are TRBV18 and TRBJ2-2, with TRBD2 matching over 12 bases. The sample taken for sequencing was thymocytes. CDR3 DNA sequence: TGTGCCAGCTCACCCCGTCTGACTAGCGGGGGGAACACCGGGGAGCTGTTTTTT. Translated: CASSPRLTSGGNTGELFF.